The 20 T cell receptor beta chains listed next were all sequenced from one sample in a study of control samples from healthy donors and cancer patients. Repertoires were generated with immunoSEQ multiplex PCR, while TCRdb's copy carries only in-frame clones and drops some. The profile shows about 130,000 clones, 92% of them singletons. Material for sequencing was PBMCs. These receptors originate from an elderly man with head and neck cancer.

The CDR3 protein is CAIKGPTGELFF. The CDR3, as DNA: TGTGCCATCAAGGGGCCCACCGGGGAGCTGTTTTTT. J is TRBJ2-2 and V is TRBV10-3, with D possibly matching TRBD1 (5 bases). The CDR3 runs to 12 residues. V was pared by 7 bases and J by 4 bases, with 7 bases between. CDR1 and CDR2 from the germline V gene are ENHRY and SYGVKD.

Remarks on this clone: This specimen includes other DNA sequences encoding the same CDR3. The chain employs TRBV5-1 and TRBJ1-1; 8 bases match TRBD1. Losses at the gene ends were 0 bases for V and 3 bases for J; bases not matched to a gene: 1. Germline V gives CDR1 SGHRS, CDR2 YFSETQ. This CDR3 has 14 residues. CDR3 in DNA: TGCGCCAGCAGCTTGGGACAGGGGTACACTGAAGCTTTCTTT. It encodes CASSLGQGYTEAFF.

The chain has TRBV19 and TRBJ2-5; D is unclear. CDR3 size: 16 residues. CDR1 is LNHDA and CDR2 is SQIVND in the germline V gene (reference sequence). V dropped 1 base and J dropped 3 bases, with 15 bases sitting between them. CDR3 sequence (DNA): TGTGCCAGTAGTATAGGGGTTACCGGGCCAAAAGAGACCCAGTACTTC. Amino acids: CASSIGVTGPKETQYF.

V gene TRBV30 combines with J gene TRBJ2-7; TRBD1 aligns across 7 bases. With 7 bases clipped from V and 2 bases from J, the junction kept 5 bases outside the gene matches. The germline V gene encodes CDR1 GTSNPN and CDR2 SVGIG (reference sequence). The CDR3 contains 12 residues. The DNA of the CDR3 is TGTGCCTTTGGGGACAGAGCCTACGAGCAGTACTTC. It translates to CAFGDRAYEQYF.

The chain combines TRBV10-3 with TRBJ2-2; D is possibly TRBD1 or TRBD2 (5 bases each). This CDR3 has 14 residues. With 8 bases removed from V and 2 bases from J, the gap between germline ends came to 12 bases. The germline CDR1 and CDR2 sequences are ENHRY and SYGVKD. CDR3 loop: CAIATGTNTGELFF. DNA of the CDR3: TGTGCCATCGCCACCGGGACCAACACCGGGGAGCTGTTTTTT.

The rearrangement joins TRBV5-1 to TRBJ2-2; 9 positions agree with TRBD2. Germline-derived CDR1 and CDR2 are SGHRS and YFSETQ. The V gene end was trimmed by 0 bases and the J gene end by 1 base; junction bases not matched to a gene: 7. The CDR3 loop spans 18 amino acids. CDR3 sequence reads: CASSLVGGRALNTGELFF. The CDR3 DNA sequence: TGCGCCAGCAGCTTGGTGGGCGGGAGGGCCTTGAACACCGGGGAGCTGTTTTTT.

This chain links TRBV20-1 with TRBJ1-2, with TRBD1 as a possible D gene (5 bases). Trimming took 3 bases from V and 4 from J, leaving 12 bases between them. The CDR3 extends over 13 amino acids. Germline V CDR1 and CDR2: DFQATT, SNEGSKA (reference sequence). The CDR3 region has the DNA TGCAGTGCTAGTCAGGGAGCCATCTATGGCTACACCTTC. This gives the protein CSASQGAIYGYTF.

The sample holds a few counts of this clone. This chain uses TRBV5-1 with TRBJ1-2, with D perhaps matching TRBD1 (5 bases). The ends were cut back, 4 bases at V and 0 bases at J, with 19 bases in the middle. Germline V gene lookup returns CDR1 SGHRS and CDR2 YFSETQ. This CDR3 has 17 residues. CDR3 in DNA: TGCGCCAGCAGCGTCGGGACTATTCTTTCCGCTAACTATGGCTACACCTTC. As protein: CASSVGTILSANYGYTF.

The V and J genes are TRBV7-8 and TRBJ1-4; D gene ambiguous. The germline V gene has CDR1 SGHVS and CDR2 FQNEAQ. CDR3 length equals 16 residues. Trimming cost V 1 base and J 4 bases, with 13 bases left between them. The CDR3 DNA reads TGTGCCAGCAGCTTAGTACTAGGACGAAGTAATGAAAAACTGTTTTTT. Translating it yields CASSLVLGRSNEKLFF.

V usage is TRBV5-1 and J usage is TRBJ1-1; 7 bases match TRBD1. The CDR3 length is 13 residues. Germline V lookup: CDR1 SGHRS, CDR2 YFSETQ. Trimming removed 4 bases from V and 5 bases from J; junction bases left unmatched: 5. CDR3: CASSRDRETEAFF. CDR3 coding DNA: TGCGCCAGCAGCCGCGACAGGGAGACTGAAGCTTTCTTT.

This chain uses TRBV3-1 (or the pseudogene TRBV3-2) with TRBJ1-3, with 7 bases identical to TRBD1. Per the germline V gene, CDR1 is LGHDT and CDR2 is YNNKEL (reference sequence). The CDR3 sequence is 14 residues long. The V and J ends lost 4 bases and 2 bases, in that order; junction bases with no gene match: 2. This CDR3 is CASSPGTAGNTIYF. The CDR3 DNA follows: TGTGCCAGCAGCCCCGGGACAGCTGGAAACACCATATATTTT.

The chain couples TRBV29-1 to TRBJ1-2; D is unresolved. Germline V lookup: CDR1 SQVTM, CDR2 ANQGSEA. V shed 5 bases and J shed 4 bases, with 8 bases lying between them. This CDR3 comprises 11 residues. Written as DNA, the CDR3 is TGCAGCGTTACCGGAGGCTATGGCTACACCTTC. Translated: CSVTGGYGYTF.

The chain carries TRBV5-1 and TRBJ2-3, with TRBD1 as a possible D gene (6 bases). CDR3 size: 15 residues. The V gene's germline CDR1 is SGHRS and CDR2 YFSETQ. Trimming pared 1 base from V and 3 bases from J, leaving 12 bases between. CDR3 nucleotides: TGCGCCAGCAGCTTGCCAGAAGGGGGAACAGATACGCAGTATTTT. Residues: CASSLPEGGTDTQYF.

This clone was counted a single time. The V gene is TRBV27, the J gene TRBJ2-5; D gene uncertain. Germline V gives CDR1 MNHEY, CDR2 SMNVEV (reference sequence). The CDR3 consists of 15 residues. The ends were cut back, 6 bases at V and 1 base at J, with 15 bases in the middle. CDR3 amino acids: CASSKTILFQETQYF. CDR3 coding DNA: TGTGCCAGCAGCAAGACCATTCTTTTCCAAGAGACCCAGTACTTC.

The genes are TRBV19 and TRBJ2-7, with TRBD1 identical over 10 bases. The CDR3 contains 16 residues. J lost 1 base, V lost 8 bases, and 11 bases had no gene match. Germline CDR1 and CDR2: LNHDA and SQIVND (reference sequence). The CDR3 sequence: CASRHSGTGDSYEQYF. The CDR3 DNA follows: TGTGCCAGTCGACATTCCGGGACAGGGGATTCCTACGAGCAGTACTTC.

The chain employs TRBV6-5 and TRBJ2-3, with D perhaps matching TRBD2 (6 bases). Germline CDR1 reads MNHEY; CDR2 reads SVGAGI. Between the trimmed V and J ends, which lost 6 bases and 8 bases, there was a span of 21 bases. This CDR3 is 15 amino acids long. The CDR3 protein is CASRLSGLGTGTQYF. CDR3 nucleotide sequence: TGTGCCAGCAGGCTATCGGGACTCGGGACGGGTACGCAGTATTTT.

The CDR3 is CAGNPGQGLRSSNQPQHF. The DNA for the CDR3 is TGTGCCGGCAACCCGGGACAGGGACTCCGTAGTAGCAATCAGCCCCAGCATTTT. This chain links TRBV7-7 with TRBJ1-5, with TRBD1 matching 9 bases. Unmatched junction bases numbered 17, after V lost 11 bases and J lost 0 bases. Looked up from germline, CDR1 is SSHAT and CDR2 is FNYEAQ (reference sequence). CDR3 length: 18 residues.

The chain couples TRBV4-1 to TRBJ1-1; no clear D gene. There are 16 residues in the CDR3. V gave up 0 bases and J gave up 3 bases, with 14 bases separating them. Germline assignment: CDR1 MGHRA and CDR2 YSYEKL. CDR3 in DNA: TGCGCCAGCAGCCAAGATCGTGGACTTTGGGACACTGAAGCTTTCTTT. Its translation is CASSQDRGLWDTEAFF.

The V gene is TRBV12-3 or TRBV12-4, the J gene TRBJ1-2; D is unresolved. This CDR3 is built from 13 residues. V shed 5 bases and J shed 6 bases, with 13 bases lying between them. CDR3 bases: TGTGCCAGCAGTGGTGCCCCCTCCCATGGCTACACCTTC. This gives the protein CASSGAPSHGYTF.

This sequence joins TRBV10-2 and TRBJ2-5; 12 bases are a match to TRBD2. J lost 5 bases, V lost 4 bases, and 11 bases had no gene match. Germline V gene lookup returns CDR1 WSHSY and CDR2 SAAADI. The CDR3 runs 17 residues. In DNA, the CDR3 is TGCGCCAGCAGTGTAGGGCTAGCGGGAGGGCCCTGGGAGACCCAGTACTTC. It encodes CASSVGLAGGPWETQYF.